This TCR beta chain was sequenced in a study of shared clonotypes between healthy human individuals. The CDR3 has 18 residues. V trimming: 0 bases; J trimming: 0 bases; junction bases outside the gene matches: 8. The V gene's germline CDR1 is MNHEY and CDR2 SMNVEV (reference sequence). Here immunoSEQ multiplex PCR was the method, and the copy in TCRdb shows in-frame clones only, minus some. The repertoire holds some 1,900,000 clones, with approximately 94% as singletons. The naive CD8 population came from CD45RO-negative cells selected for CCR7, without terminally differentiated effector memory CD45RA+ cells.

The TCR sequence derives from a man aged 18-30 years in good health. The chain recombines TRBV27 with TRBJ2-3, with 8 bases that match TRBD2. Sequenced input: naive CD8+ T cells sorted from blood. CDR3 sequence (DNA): TGTGCCAGCAGTTTATCGAGGGGAGCGGGGGCTAGCACAGATACGCAGTATTTT. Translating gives CASSLSRGAGASTDTQYF.